This T cell receptor beta chain was documented in a study of control samples from healthy donors and cancer patients (dated by TCRdb to 2018 to 2021). Notes on this clone: Its antigen target is currently unknown. Base quality data are lacking; no much larger clone is found one base away.

The CDR3, cysteine through phenylalanine, is 16 amino acids long. Only the CDR3 region is kept as DNA, spanning 48 bases read in frame from base 1. Deletion took 1 base off V and 1 base off J, with a span of 14 bases between the germline ends. Based on the germline V gene, the CDR1 and CDR2 sequences are SGHRS and YFSETQ. The library was built by means of the immunoSEQ multiplex PCR assay. Not all clones reach the TCRdb copy of this immuneACCESS table, which keeps in-frame sequences only. Checked studies attribute under half of the gap to unresolved V genes and leave the rest unexplained. The table for this sample lists 70,000 to 85,000 clones; roughly 82% of them were counted only once. The ten largest clones take up approximately 10% of the sample.

Sequenced: PBMCs. The receptor was derived from a man aged 55 to 70 with head and neck cancer. The sequence links TRBV5-1 to TRBJ1-1; too little of a D gene remains to name it. The CDR3 here reads CASSLRAAKWNTEAFF. The DNA is TGCGCCAGCAGCTTGAGGGCAGCTAAGTGGAACACTGAAGCTTTCTTT.